Following are 7 T cell receptor beta chains from one sample sequenced in a study of cytomegalovirus exposure and HLA in healthy donors. Use of 60 Vbeta and 13 Jbeta primers characterized the PCR. Sequencing used immunoSEQ multiplex PCR; TCRdb keeps in-frame clones, though not all of them. The sample carries 150,000 to 200,000 clones, about four fifths recorded once. Sequencing used PBMCs. Source of these receptors: a woman aged 45-59 years in good health and CMV-seronegative.

This clone appeared once. The V and J genes are TRBV6-1 and TRBJ2-2; TRBD1 matches at 8 bases. The CDR3 is made up of 13 amino acids. CDR1 MNHNS and CDR2 SASEGT come from the germline V gene. V lost 6 bases and J lost 7; bases outside the gene matches: 4. The CDR3 protein is CASSAGGLGELFF. The CDR3 DNA reads as TGTGCCAGCAGCGCAGGGGGCCTCGGGGAGCTGTTTTTT.

V usage is TRBV5-1 and J usage is TRBJ1-5; no firm D call. Germline assignment: CDR1 SGHRS and CDR2 YFSETQ. The CDR3 loop spans 15 amino acids. V lost 4 bases and J 0 bases, leaving 11 bases between the germline ends. Here the CDR3 reads CASSVGHGSNQPQHF. As DNA, the CDR3 is TGCGCCAGCAGCGTCGGTCACGGTAGCAATCAGCCCCAGCATTTT.

This clone was recorded a few times. The V and J genes are TRBV10-3 and TRBJ2-7; TRBD1 matches at 8 bases. With V trimmed by 6 bases and J by 2 bases, 9 bases remained unmatched. The CDR3 has 15 residues. Germline V gene lookup returns CDR1 ENHRY and CDR2 SYGVKD. The CDR3: CAIRPTGQGPYEQYF. The CDR3 nucleotides are TGTGCCATCAGGCCCACCGGACAGGGACCCTACGAGCAGTACTTC.

The rearrangement links TRBV7-8 to TRBJ2-7; 9 bases map to TRBD2. V lost 7 bases and J lost 3; bases outside the gene matches: 16. From germline, CDR1 is SGHVS and CDR2 FQNEAQ. The CDR3 totals 17 residues. The CDR3 DNA sequence: TGTGCCAGCACCCCAGTCGGGCTAGCGGGGCCTCTCTACGAGCAGTACTTC. It is translated as CASTPVGLAGPLYEQYF.

This clone was seen only once. DNA for the CDR3: TGTGCCAGCAATCCAGACAGAAGCTACGAGCAGTACTTC. Translating gives CASNPDRSYEQYF. The rearrangement links TRBV2 to TRBJ2-7; D is possibly TRBD1 (5 bases). CDR3 size: 13 residues. Germline CDR1 is SNHLY and CDR2 is FYNNEI. V dropped 7 bases and J dropped 3 bases, with 13 bases sitting between them.

This chain joins TRBV29-1 and TRBJ1-1; weak D call: TRBD1 (5 bases). The CDR3 loop spans 14 amino acids. Deletions cut 4 bases from V and 2 bases from J, with 14 bases between. Germline lookup yields CDR1 SQVTM and CDR2 ANQGSEA. CDR3 sequence reads: CSVGRSQGNTEAFF. The CDR3 bases are TGCAGCGTTGGTCGCTCCCAGGGTAACACTGAAGCTTTCTTT.

The rearrangement uses TRBV9 and TRBJ2-7; weak D call: TRBD2 (6 bases). CDR1 is SGDLS and CDR2 is YYNGEE in the germline V gene. The V and J ends lost 0 bases and 2 bases respectively, with 15 bases between them. This CDR3 has 16 residues. The DNA of the CDR3 is TGTGCCAGCAGCGTAGCCGGGGGTGGATTCCCCTACGAGCAGTACTTC. It codes for CASSVAGGGFPYEQYF.